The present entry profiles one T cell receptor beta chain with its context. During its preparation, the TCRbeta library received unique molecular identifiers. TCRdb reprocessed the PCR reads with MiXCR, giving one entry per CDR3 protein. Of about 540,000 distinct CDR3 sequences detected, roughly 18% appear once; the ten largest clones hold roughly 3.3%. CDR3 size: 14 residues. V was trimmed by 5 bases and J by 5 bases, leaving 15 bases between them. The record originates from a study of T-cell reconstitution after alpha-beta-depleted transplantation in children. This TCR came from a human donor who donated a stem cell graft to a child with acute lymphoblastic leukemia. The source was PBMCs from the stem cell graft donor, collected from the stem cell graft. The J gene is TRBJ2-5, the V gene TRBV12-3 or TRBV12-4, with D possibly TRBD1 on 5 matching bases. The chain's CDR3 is CASSPIGHFETQYF. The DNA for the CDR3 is TGTGCCAGCAGTCCAATCGGACATTTCGAGACCCAGTACTTC.